Detailed here is one T cell receptor (beta chain). Its antigen has not been determined. Per-nucleotide qualities are absent, and no much larger clonotype sits a single base away. This specimen comes from a study of blood T cells in healthy people across ages (dated by TCRdb to the mid-2010s). General notes on the study: In model experiments, template switching captured roughly one uniquely barcoded TCR beta cDNA molecule for every two T cells. Age-related changes in TCR beta repertoire diversity were measured in the study by deep sequencing normalized with unique cDNA molecular identifiers. The donors were split into four age groups: young (average around 16 years), middle-aged (more than 35), aged (roughly 65) and long-lived (approximately 80). To avoid experimental bias, donors of different ages were randomly spread across the sequencing lanes. The study analyzed two additional independent replicas of 1 million unique cDNA reads from the same blood draw for two donors, one aged 18 to 29 and one aged 80 or older.

Preparation of the library involved 5' RACE. The run used an Illumina HiSeq 2500. A second about 6 to 11 cycle PCR used a sample-barcoded 5' primer and a J-beta primer mix. A template-switch 5' adaptor carrying 12 random nucleotides introduced a unique molecular identifier onto each TCR beta cDNA molecule. Each sample yielded at least 3 million CDR3-containing paired-end reads. First-strand cDNA was synthesized from all RNA with the Mint cDNA synthesis kit, primed by a TRBC-specific oligonucleotide. All cDNA was treated with uracil-DNA glycosylase and then went through a first 18-cycle PCR with the universal primers M1SS and BC2_uni_R. Per the authors' processing: For normalization, 1 million high-quality reads, each with a distinct molecular identifier, were randomly selected from each sample. Instead of being binned into consensus sequences, reads with shared molecular identifiers were discarded. MiTCR, with a Q25 quality threshold and the strictest error-elimination algorithm, was used for CDR3 identification, clonotype clustering and error correction. A nonparametric unseen species model with Euler transformation was used to estimate a lower bound on total TCR beta diversity. TCRdb trimmed public reads at Q25 via fastp, called clones via MiXCR and kept in-frame beta chains. Rows matching on CDR3 protein sequence are summarized as one entry with the most common DNA and genes. TCRdb's processing, not the authors', yielded these V and J calls. In all, the sample holds 700,000 to 950,000 distinct CDR3 sequences, and roughly 44% of those were seen once. 20% to 25% of the sample rests with the top ten.

Donors were 40 or so systemically healthy Caucasian individuals from Russia aged roughly 6 to 90 years. Roughly 9 milliliters of peripheral blood were drawn from each donor into EDTA-treated Vacutainer tubes. Ficoll-Paque density-gradient centrifugation was used to isolate PBMCs, with at least 6 million obtained per sample. Trizol reagent was used to extract total RNA from the PBMCs, yielding at least 5.5 micrograms per sample. Naive CD45RAhigh/CD27high T cell percentages were measured by flow cytometry on a PBMC aliquot from every donor. What the work shows at the level of the full study, not this receptor alone: Because the CMV infection status of the donors was unknown, age-related changes in expanded clonotypes may potentially have been confounded. As age increased, observed TCR beta diversity per million T cells dropped in a roughly linear way, and a significant reduction was already evident by age 40. Since profiling was done on bulk unsorted PBMCs, naive and antigen-experienced compartments could not be conclusively compared. Estimates of total diversity based on one million sequenced T cells were regarded as lower bounds and as underestimates. Compared with the aged group, the long-lived group had more naive CD4+ T cells, fewer expanded clones and increased TCR diversity, suggesting age selection. The percentage of naive T cells measured by flow cytometry correlated strongly with observed TCR beta diversity.

The sequence came from an older woman in good health. The sequencing sample was made of blood.

The DNA reads as follows: TGTGCCAGCAGGGGAACTAGCGGCATCTACAGAAGCTACGAGCAGTACTTC. This sequence encodes CASRGTSGIYRSYEQYF. The rearrangement joined TRBV6-5 to TRBJ2-7; 8 nucleotides in the junction match TRBD2. For this chain, trimming is 6 bases at the V end and 3 bases at the J end, and the number of junction bases without a gene match is 16. CDR1 and CDR2 (MNHEY, SVGAGI) derive from the germline V gene. Its CDR3 holds 17 amino acids, cysteine through phenylalanine. The retained sequence is limited to the CDR3, 51 bases, with the frame set at the first base.